This T cell receptor beta chain was recorded in a study of cytomegalovirus exposure and HLA in healthy donors. Study-wide results and caveats: Several V segments, TRBV6-2 and TRBV6-3 among them, could not be told apart and were dropped. TCR beta sequences reportedly predicted the HLA-A and HLA-B alleles of most subjects accurately. Sequencing probably produced one cluster of sequence variants that were highly shared.

V shed 7 bases and J 7 bases; nucleotides not matched to a gene: 9. The germline V gene encodes CDR1 MDHEN and CDR2 SYDVKM. The CDR3 consists of 15 residues. As regards this clone: What it binds is not known.

The PCR was carried out with 60 Vbeta primers and 13 Jbeta primers. Data came from immunoSEQ multiplex PCR; TCRdb stores just in-frame clones and leaves some out. Of approximately 120,000 clones listed, around 75% are singletons. The origin of this receptor is a man aged 25-45 years in good health and CMV-seronegative. The chain has TRBV28 and TRBJ2-1; 11 bases fit TRBD2. The source material was PBMCs. CDR3 in amino acids: CASNFLAGGINEQFF. CDR3 coding DNA: TGTGCCAGCAACTTTCTAGCGGGGGGCATTAATGAGCAGTTCTTC.